Sequencing of this T cell receptor (beta chain) was carried out in a study of beta chain features in type 1 diabetes. Study-wide points: HLA influence on TCRB rearrangement stayed unresolved here. Insertions were fewer and deletions more numerous at VDJ junctions in type 1 diabetes patients.

Concerning this clone: Its antigen is still unknown.

The CDR3 sequence is 13 residues long. In germline, CDR1 is LNHNV, CDR2 YYDKDF (reference sequence). V was shortened by 0 bases and J by 12 bases, with 14 bases between the two germline ends. Of the isolated RNA, all was reverse transcribed, and so the sequenced material was expressed TCRB transcripts. Sequenced by immunoSEQ multiplex PCR; TCRdb stores in-frame clones only, minus some. The data contain about 110,000 clones, under 40% of them singletons. A CD45RO/CCR7/CD25/CD127/CD95/CD27 panel sorted naive, central memory, regulatory and stem cell-like memory CD4+ cells. In all sorted populations, purity surpassed 98%.

Sequenced input: stem cell memory CD4+ T cells from blood. This receptor was obtained from a woman younger than 35 in good health. The gene calls are TRBV15 and TRBJ1-2; weak D call: TRBD1 (5 bases). This CDR3 is CATSRDQGGSHTF. The CDR3 DNA sequence: TGTGCCACCAGCAGAGATCAGGGAGGGTCCCACACCTTC.